This T cell receptor (beta chain) was sequenced in a study of T cell responses to AZD1222 COVID-19 vaccine. Broader study findings: Of spike-specific TCRs, nearly half reportedly target regions left unmutated in variants. Among those given AZD1222, only six were seropositive at baseline. Clonal diversity was possibly underestimated; the donors were predominantly white British and more often female.

Clones were read by immunoSEQ multiplex PCR, and TCRdb kept only the in-frame ones, dropping some. Of about 61,000 clones listed, about 90% were seen once; the top ten hold 4% to 5%. A remark on this clone: Antigen: not known.

This specimen consisted of peripheral blood, obtained on day 0 of AZD1222 vaccination. The receptor comes from an adult in good health.

Here the CDR3 reads CATKGTSSDTQYF. In DNA form, the CDR3 reads TGTGCCACCAAGGGGACTAGCTCAGATACGCAGTATTTT. The chain uses TRBV10-3 and TRBJ2-3, with 9 bases lining up with TRBD2. Germline V lookup: CDR1 ENHRY, CDR2 SYGVKD. The CDR3 loop spans 13 amino acids. Unmatched junction bases numbered 6, after V lost 10 bases and J lost 4 bases.